This T cell receptor (beta chain) came from a study of blood T cell repertoires in COVID-19. In the study overall: The study drew acute and convalescent COVID-19 samples from the United States, Italy and Spain. In each case, the material was cDNA or gDNA derived from T cells, B-cell-depleted T cells, or PBMCs.

Trimming pared 6 bases from V and 1 base from J, leaving 10 bases between. The CDR3 length is 13 residues. Germline CDR1 is SGHRS and CDR2 is YFSETQ. Source study methods: Researchers report that nucleated cell counts were estimated from reference gene primer amplification. Using immunoSEQ multiplex PCR, the repertoire was profiled, and TCRdb retains in-frame clones only, with some absent. V and J calls and clone size follow that table, whereas D and trimming were derived from the DNA. The repertoire holds a few hundred thousand clones, with more than 85% as singletons. The origin of this receptor is a woman aged 45-65 years with COVID-19, enrolled during active disease. The chain has TRBV5-1 and TRBJ1-1; no firm D call. Sequencing was done on a sample of peripheral blood. CDR3 bases: TGCGCCAGCAAATCCAACACGAACACTGAAGCTTTCTTT. Translating it yields CASKSNTNTEAFF.